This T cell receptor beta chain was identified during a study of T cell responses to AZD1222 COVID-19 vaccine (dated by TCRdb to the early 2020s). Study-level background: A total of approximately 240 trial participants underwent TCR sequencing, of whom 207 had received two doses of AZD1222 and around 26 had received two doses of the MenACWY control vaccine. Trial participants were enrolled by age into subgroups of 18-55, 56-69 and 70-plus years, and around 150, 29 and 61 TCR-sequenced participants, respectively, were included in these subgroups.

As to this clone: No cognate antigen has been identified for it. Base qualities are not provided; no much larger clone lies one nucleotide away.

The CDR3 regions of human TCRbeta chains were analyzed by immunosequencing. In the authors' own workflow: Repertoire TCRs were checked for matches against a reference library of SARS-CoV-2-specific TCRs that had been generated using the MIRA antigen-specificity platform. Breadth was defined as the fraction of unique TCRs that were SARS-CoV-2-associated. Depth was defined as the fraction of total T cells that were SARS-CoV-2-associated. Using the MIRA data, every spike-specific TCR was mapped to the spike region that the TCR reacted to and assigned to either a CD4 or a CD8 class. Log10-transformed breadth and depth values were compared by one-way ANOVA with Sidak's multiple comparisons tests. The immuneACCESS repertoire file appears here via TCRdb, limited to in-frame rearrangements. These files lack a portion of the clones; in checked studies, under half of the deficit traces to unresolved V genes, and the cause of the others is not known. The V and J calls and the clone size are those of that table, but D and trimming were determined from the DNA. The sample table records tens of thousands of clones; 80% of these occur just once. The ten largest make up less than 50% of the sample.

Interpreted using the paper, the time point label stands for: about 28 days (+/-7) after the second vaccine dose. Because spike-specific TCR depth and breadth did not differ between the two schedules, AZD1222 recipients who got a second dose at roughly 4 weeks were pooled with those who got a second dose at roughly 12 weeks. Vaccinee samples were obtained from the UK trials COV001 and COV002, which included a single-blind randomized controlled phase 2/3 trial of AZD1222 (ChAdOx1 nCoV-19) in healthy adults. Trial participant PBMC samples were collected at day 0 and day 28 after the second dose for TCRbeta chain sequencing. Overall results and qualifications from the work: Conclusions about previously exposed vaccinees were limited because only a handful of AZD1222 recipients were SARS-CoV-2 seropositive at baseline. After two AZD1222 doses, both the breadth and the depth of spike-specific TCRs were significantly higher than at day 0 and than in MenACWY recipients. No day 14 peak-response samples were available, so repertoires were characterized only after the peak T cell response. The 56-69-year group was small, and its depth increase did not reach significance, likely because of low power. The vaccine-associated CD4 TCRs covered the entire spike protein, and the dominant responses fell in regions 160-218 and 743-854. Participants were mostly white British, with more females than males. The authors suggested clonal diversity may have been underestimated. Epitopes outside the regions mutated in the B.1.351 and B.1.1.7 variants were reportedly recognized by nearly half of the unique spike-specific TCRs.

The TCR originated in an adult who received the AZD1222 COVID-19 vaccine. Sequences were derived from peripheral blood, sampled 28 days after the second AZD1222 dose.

Here is the DNA: TGTGCCAGCAGTAAGACTAGCGGGGGGGCCGACGAGCAGTACTTC. The translation is CASSKTSGGADEQYF. The chain employs TRBV28 and TRBJ2-7; the central 14 bases match TRBD2. Reading from cysteine to phenylalanine, the CDR3 counts 15 amino acids. The sequence is cut down to CDR3 DNA, 45 bases in frame from base 1. Germline trimming: 5 bases from V, 5 bases from J; junction bases outside gene matches: 5. CDR1 and CDR2 are read off the germline V gene as MDHEN and SYDVKM.